This paragraph covers one T cell receptor beta chain sequence. The method was immunoSEQ multiplex PCR; TCRdb's version includes in-frame clones alone and lacks a portion of them. The sample records some 320,000 clones, 80% to 90% being singletons. V lost 1 base to trimming and J lost 4 bases, with 15 bases between them. The CDR3 loop spans 16 amino acids. Germline-derived CDR1 and CDR2 are SGHAT and FQNNGV. The sample originates from a study of blood T cell repertoires in COVID-19. The sequence was collected from a woman aged 25 to 39 who had recovered from COVID-19. The sample comprised PBMCs or T cells enriched from blood (not recorded which). The chain is built from TRBV11-2 and TRBJ2-3; possibly TRBD2 for D (6 bases). CDR3 protein: CASSLGLGGVADTQYF. In nucleotides, the CDR3 is TGTGCCAGCAGCTTAGGGCTTGGAGGGGTTGCAGATACGCAGTATTTT.